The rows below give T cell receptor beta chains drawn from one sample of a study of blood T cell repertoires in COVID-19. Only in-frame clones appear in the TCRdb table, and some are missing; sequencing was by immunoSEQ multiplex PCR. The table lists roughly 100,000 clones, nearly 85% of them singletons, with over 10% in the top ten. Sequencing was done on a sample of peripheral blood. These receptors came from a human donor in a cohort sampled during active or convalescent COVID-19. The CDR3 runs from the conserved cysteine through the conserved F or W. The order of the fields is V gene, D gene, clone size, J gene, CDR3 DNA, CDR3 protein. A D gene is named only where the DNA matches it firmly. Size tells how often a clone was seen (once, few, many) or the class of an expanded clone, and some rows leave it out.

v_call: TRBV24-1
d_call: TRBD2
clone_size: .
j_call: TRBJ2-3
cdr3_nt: TGTGCCACCAGTGACTCCCTCGGACTAGCGGACGCAGATACGCAGTATTTT
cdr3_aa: CATSDSLGLADADTQYF

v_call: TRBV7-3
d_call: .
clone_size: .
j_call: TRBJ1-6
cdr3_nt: TGTGCCAGCGGTCGGACAGATGAATCACCCCTCCACTTT
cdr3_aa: CASGRTDESPLHF

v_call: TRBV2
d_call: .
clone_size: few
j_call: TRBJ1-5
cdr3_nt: TGTGCCAGCAGGATAGACGGGGACAATCAGCCCCAGCATTTT
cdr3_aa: CASRIDGDNQPQHF

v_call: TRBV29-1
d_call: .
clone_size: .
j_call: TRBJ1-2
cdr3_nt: TGCAGCGTTGCCGAGGGCTACACCTTC
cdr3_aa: CSVAEGYTF

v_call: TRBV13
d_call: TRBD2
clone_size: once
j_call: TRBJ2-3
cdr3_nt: TGTGCCAGCAGCTTTGGTAGCGGGGGAGACTTTCTGAGCACAGATACGCAGTATTTT
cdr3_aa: CASSFGSGGDFLSTDTQYF

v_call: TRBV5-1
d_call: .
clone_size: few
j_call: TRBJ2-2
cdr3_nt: TGCGCCAGCAGCTTAGGGGTCGACACCGGGGAGCTGTTTTTT
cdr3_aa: CASSLGVDTGELFF

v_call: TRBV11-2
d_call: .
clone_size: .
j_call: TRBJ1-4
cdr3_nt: TGTGCCAGCAGCTGGTTCCGGAGTGGTGAAAAACTGTTTTTT
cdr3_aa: CASSWFRSGEKLFF

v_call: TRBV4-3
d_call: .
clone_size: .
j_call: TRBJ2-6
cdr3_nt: TGCGCCAGCAGCCAAGAAGGAGCTGGGGCCAACGTCCTGACTTTC
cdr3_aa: CASSQEGAGANVLTF

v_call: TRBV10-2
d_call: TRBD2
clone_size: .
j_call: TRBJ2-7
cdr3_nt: TGCGCCAGCAGTGGAGCGGGAGGCGAGCAGTACTTC
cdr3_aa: CASSGAGGEQYF

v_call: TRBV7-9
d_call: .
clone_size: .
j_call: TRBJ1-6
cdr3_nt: TGTGCCAGCAATACAGACGGAGGACCTAATTCACCCCTCCACTTT
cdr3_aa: CASNTDGGPNSPLHF